This T cell receptor (beta chain) is from a study of early T cells in non-severe SARS-CoV-2 infection. Attachment of unique molecular identifiers was made to individual cDNA molecules. Each CDR3 protein is one row after TCRdb ran MiXCR on the 5' RACE reads. The table has roughly 63,000 distinct CDR3 sequences, approximately 12% seen once. This clonotype was counted many times. The source material was whole blood. The sequence came from an adult who was a healthcare worker with PCR-confirmed SARS-CoV-2 infection or an uninfected control (not recorded which).

The CDR3 DNA sequence: TGCAGTGTCTTGGCCGGCAGATCGGCTGGCACAGATACGCAGTATTTT. Protein product: CSVLAGRSAGTDTQYF. The chain links TRBV20-1 to TRBJ2-3; D is unclear. Germline CDR1 and CDR2: DFQATT and SNEGSKA (reference sequence). The germline V and J ends were trimmed by 7 bases and 1 base, with 21 bases remaining between them. This CDR3 has 16 residues.